This is a list of T cell receptor beta chains from one sample in a study of blood T cells in healthy people across ages. In TCRdb, the 5' RACE reads were re-called with MiXCR into one record per CDR3 protein. The sample shows 900,000 to 950,000 distinct CDR3 sequences, 25% to 30% of them seen only once. This sample also belongs to another study, concerning T cells of mothers and their children.

Sequencing used blood. Source of these receptors: a middle-aged woman in good health. The CDR3 runs from the conserved cysteine through the conserved F or W. D genes are given only for firm matches. Clone sizes are given selectively: once, few, many, or a class where the clone is expanded.

TRBD1,TRBV4-1,TRBJ2-7,many,TGCGCCAGCAGCCCACCCAGGACAGGGGTCTACGAGCAGTACTTC,CASSPPRTGVYEQYF
-,TRBV4-3,TRBJ1-2,many,TGCGCCAGCAGCCCTTCCTTGGGGGCTAATGGCTACACCTTC,CASSPSLGANGYTF
-,TRBV5-1,TRBJ2-7,many,TGCGCCAGCAGAGAACGGGCAGGGAGCTCCTACGAGCAGTACTTC,CASRERAGSSYEQYF
TRBD1,TRBV9,TRBJ1-2,many,TGTGCCAGCAGCGCTACAGGGGCCTATGGCTACACCTTC,CASSATGAYGYTF
-,TRBV20-1,TRBJ1-1,-,TGCAGTGCTAACGGGGCAGGGCCGAACACTGAAGCTTTCTTT,CSANGAGPNTEAFF
-,TRBV29-1,TRBJ2-3,-,TGCAGCGTTGAGGCAGGGGGGACAGATACGCGGTATTTT,CSVEAGGTDTRYF
-,TRBV9,TRBJ1-6,-,TGTGCCAGCAGCATCGGGCAGGGAATTAATTCACCCCTCCACTTT,CASSIGQGINSPLHF
-,TRBV29-1,TRBJ1-5,-,TGCAGCGTTGTTGGGGGAGCCAATCAGCCCCAGCATTTT,CSVVGGANQPQHF
-,TRBV7-2,TRBJ1-2,-,TGTGCCAGCAGCTTTTCGGGGGCCACTGCCTATGGCTACACCTTC,CASSFSGATAYGYTF
-,TRBV5-1,TRBJ2-5,-,TGCGCCAGCAGCTTGGGCACAGACCTATGGTCGGGAGAGACCCAGTACTTC,CASSLGTDLWSGETQYF